This TCR beta chain was profiled in a study of shared clonotypes between healthy human individuals (dated by TCRdb to 2018 to 2020). Describing the broader study: The cohort comprised two women and a few men aged 18 to 49 years. To increase sequencing depth and limit assay-specific biases, different laboratories used diverse techniques to prepare libraries and sequence TCR repertoires. Blood TCR repertoires of five healthy adults were deeply sequenced to estimate repertoire size and the extent of clonotype sharing between individuals. For each donor, CD4 naive and CD4 memory were each run on three plates, CD8 naive on two plates, and CD8 memory on one plate. Leukapheresis yielded between about 0.94 and 10 billion PBMCs per donor.

CD8 naive samples were CD45RO-negative cells positively selected for CCR7, giving a CD45RA+CCR7+ population that excluded TemRA cells. The donors were healthy, HIV-negative adults with no recently reported acute infections or vaccinations. Only Caucasian adults living in Nashville, Tennessee, USA were represented among the donors. Blood was collected by leukapheresis, and PBMCs were isolated by Ficoll-Histopaque density gradient centrifugation and then cryopreserved in liquid nitrogen vapor phase. Purity and quantity of every magnetically sorted T cell population were checked by analytical flow cytometry. Genomic DNA was isolated from each sorted fraction and quantified by UV absorbance on a Nanodrop 2000c. After removal of 5 bases from V and 7 bases from J, the junction retains 10 bases not matched to a gene. Including the terminal cysteine and phenylalanine, the CDR3 comprises 16 residues. The kept DNA is CDR3 alone, 48 bases in frame from the first base. Via the germline V gene, CDR1 is SNHLY and CDR2 FYNNEI.

Study-wide conclusions, independent of this receptor: Naive subsets generally had larger estimated clonotype richness than memory subsets. When a few donors were compared, the shared fraction of clonotypes was about 5.4% for naive CD4, 3.5% to 4% for naive CD8, 2% to 2.5% for memory CD4, and under 0.5% for memory CD8. Only blood was sampled, and tissue TCR repertoires likely differ from those in blood. Compared with non-shared clonotypes, clonotypes shared by all four sorted-subset donors had higher generation probabilities. The small number of donors limited the genetic and exposure-history diversity represented. Even with the large sequencing depth, rarefaction of the sorted-subset datasets indicated that sequencing was incomplete. Pairwise subsampling indicated that sequencing depth was expected to affect the degree of clonotype sharing among donors.

Comments on this clone: What antigen it recognizes has not been identified. Base qualities are not recorded, but no much larger clone differs from it by a single base.

Using the deep immunoSEQ assay, TCR CDR3 regions were amplified from genomic DNA by multiplex PCR. Extracted genomic DNA from each cell subset was spread evenly across all wells of several immunoSEQ 96-well plates, with each plate serving as a replicate. For sorted subsets, each replicate PCR was loaded with approximately 200 ng genomic DNA, equivalent to about 30,000 T cell genomes. Purified libraries were quantified with a Qubit 3.0 fluorometer, sized on a Bioanalyzer 2100, and re-quantified with the KAPA Library Quantification kit. Every immunoSEQ 96-well plate was sequenced on a dedicated single-read 150-cycle Illumina NextSeq 550 flow cell. The published analysis was carried out like this. The immunoSEQ output contained only junctional sequences without quality scores, so filtering could not match that applied to full-length reads. Sequences were annotated with PyIR, a Python wrapper for IgBLAST v1.9, using IMGT germline references to assign V/J genes and CDR3. Reads with weak V/J assignments (E-value above 1e-6), missing CDR3, stop codons, out-of-frame junctions, or ambiguous translated residues were removed. V3J clonotypes were defined as sequences sharing the same inferred V gene, J gene, and CDR3 amino acid sequence. The percentage overlap between two repertoires was calculated by dividing the number of shared unique clonotypes by the size of the smaller repertoire. Three approaches were used to assess repertoire richness: RTK rarefaction, the Chao1 estimator, and Recon v2.1 estimates of unobserved clonotypes. For all TCRbeta clonotypes obtained by the gDNA method from a few donors, generation probabilities were computed with OLGA. Imported from immuneACCESS, the table was reduced by TCRdb to in-frame sequences with V and J called. These copies leave out some clones; in studies compared against another copy, an unresolved V gene accounts for under half, and the cause of the remainder is not known. The V and J calls and clone size are taken from that table; D and trimming were inferred from the DNA. The table for this sample lists about 550,000 clones; less than 97% of them were counted only once. The biggest ten clones account for around 0.11% of the sample.

The clonotype was recovered from a woman aged 25 to 45 in good health. The sequencing input was naive CD8+ T cells sorted from blood. The sample's cell subset or site label, in plain terms: CD45RA+CCR7+. The V gene is TRBV2 and the J gene is TRBJ1-4, with 10 central nucleotides matching TRBD1. The CDR3 region reads CASSLQTGGFFEKLFF. The sequenced DNA: TGTGCCAGCAGTCTCCAGACAGGGGGCTTTTTTGAAAAACTGTTTTTT.